This T cell receptor (beta chain) derives from a study of cytomegalovirus exposure and HLA in healthy donors. Study overall: In an early release, HLA-typed donors contributed 90 million or so unique TCR sequences. Study-level results: According to an earlier analysis, most TCR beta V segments yielded productive rearrangements about 87% or about 30% of the time. The investigators catalogued 160 or so TCR beta chains as cytomegalovirus-associated.

With regard to this clone: Its cognate antigen is unknown.

PCR primers comprised 60 Vbeta and 13 Jbeta primers. Sequenced by immunoSEQ multiplex PCR; TCRdb stores in-frame clones only, minus some. Of under 250,000 clones in the sample, around 77% were seen once. The CDR3 spans 13 residues. Germline assignment: CDR1 GTSNPN and CDR2 SVGIG (reference sequence). V lost 5 bases and J lost 3; bases outside the gene matches: 6. Sequencing used PBMCs. The TCR was taken from a woman younger than 45 in good health and CMV-seronegative. V is TRBV30 and J is TRBJ2-7, with 8 bases matching TRBD2. The CDR3 region is CAWSTSGIYEQYF. CDR3 in DNA: TGTGCCTGGTCTACTAGCGGCATCTACGAGCAGTACTTC.